This TCR beta chain is from a study of blood T cell repertoires in COVID-19. Study information: Researchers got acute and convalescent COVID-19 samples from the United States, Italy and Spain. PBMCs, B-cell-depleted T cells, or T cells provided the cDNA or gDNA that made up the material.

Authors' methods: Counts of nucleated cells, estimated from reference gene primer amplification, were obtained. Produced via immunoSEQ multiplex PCR; TCRdb's table is partial and in-frame only. V and J calls and clone size follow that table, whereas D and trimming were derived from the DNA. The sample records around 92,000 clones, 89% being singletons. The CDR3 has 14 residues. The V gene end was trimmed by 2 bases and the J gene end by 3 bases; junction bases not matched to a gene: 4. CDR1 is SGHDT, CDR2 YYEEEE, per germline. The receptor's source is a woman at least 80 years old with active COVID-19. The specimen was peripheral blood. V gene TRBV5-6 combines with J gene TRBJ2-5, with 7 bases identical to TRBD2. CDR3 coding DNA: TGTGCCAGCAGCTTAGGGACTACCAAAGAGACCCAGTACTTC. This translates into CASSLGTTKETQYF.